Below, 13 T cell receptor beta chains from the same sample are listed, as sequenced in a study of CD8 T cells in Susac syndrome. An amount of RNA that ranged from roughly 0.45 to 1 ug was reverse transcribed with random hexamers. TCRdb analysed the immunoSEQ multiplex PCR reads with MiXCR anew, one entry per CDR3 protein. The sample shows 150,000 to 180,000 distinct CDR3 sequences, approximately 95% of them seen only once. The specimen sequenced was CD4+ T cells from PBMCs. These receptors originate from a human donor with Susac syndrome.

This chain joins TRBV3-1 and TRBJ2-7; TRBD1 or TRBD2 may be the D gene (6 bases each). The germline V gene has CDR1 LGHDT and CDR2 YNNKEL (reference sequence). CDR3 size: 14 residues. V was cut by 4 bases and J by 2 bases, with 12 bases left in between. The CDR3 sequence: CASSPQEGAYEQYF. CDR3 DNA sequence: TGTGCCAGCAGCCCCCAGGAGGGGGCCTACGAGCAGTACTTC.

V is TRBV7-3 and J is TRBJ2-5; D unresolved. This CDR3 is built from 13 residues. Trimming cost V 4 bases and J 4 bases, with 10 bases left between them. Germline values: CDR1 SGHTA, CDR2 FQGTGA. This CDR3 reads CASSYRPLETQYF. CDR3 coding DNA: TGTGCCAGCAGCTACCGGCCGCTAGAGACCCAGTACTTC.

V usage is TRBV20-1 and J usage is TRBJ1-5, with D unclear. CDR1 and CDR2 (germline): DFQATT, SNEGSKA (reference sequence). Trimming left V 1 base short and J 4 bases short, with 5 bases between. CDR3 size: 12 residues. The CDR3 is CSARVLNQPQHF. The DNA for the CDR3 is TGCAGTGCTAGAGTGTTGAATCAGCCCCAGCATTTT.

This clonotype was observed a handful of times. V and J are TRBV15 and TRBJ2-5; D is uncertain. V dropped 0 bases and J dropped 1 base, with 9 bases sitting between them. Germline CDR1 reads LNHNV; CDR2 reads YYDKDF (reference sequence). This CDR3 is 15 amino acids long. The CDR3 nucleotides read TGTGCCACCAGCAGAGATTTAACGGCCCAAGAGACCCAGTACTTC. It codes for CATSRDLTAQETQYF.

The chain uses TRBV12-3 or TRBV12-4 and TRBJ2-3; unclear D gene. The CDR3 is made up of 12 amino acids. V shed 6 bases and J shed 6 bases, with 10 bases lying between them. CDR3 sequence reads: CASSYTRDTQYF. In nucleotides, the CDR3 is TGTGCCAGCAGCTATACTCGGGATACGCAGTATTTT.

The chain couples TRBV12-3 or TRBV12-4 to TRBJ1-1; D is ambiguous. The ends were cut back, 3 bases at V and 11 bases at J, with 13 bases in the middle. This CDR3 spans 12 amino acids. CDR3 protein: CASSFQFLAAFF. The DNA for the CDR3 is TGTGCCAGCAGTTTCCAATTCTTGGCCGCTTTCTTT.

This clonotype showed up just once. The V call is TRBV11-1, the J call TRBJ2-7, with D possibly TRBD1 on 6 matching bases. CDR1 is SGHAT, CDR2 FQDESV, per germline (reference sequence). Trimming shortened V by 5 bases and J by 9 bases, and 17 bases separated the two germline ends. The CDR3 has 13 residues. This chain's CDR3 is CASSQEDSFGQYF. For the CDR3, the DNA is TGTGCCAGCAGCCAAGAGGACAGCTTTGGGCAGTACTTC.

V usage is TRBV20-1 and J usage is TRBJ2-3; 7 bases agree with TRBD2. The germline V gene has CDR1 DFQATT and CDR2 SNEGSKA (reference sequence). The junction had 9 bases not matched to a gene; V was cut back by 3 bases and J by 6 bases. The CDR3 is 14 residues long. Here the CDR3 reads CSARPSGVGDTQYF. DNA of the CDR3: TGCAGTGCTAGGCCGAGCGGGGTAGGGGATACGCAGTATTTT.

The table lists this clonotype with a count of one. V gene TRBV5-1 combines with J gene TRBJ1-3; 8 bases fit TRBD1. Germline V gene lookup returns CDR1 SGHRS and CDR2 YFSETQ. The length of the CDR3 is 15 residues. J gave up 0 bases and V 4 bases, and 3 bases lay outside the gene matches. The CDR3 loop reads CASSLTGASGNTIYF. The DNA for the CDR3 is TGCGCCAGCAGCCTGACAGGGGCCTCTGGAAACACCATATATTTT.

The V call is TRBV12-3 or TRBV12-4, the J call TRBJ2-7, with 8 bases lining up with TRBD2. The CDR3 consists of 15 residues. J gave up 5 bases and V 6 bases, and 12 bases lay outside the gene matches. CDR3 coding DNA: TGTGCCAGCAGCCCCGGCGGGGGGAGGAGGAACGAGCAGTACTTC. Translation: CASSPGGGRRNEQYF.

The V call is TRBV25-1, the J call TRBJ1-3; D is unclear. Germline CDR1 and CDR2: MGHDK and SYGVNS. Trimming removed 3 bases from V and 5 bases from J, with 8 bases in between. The CDR3 has 13 amino acids. CDR3 DNA: TGTGCCAGCAGTGACGGGCCTAGAAACACCATATATTTT. Protein: CASSDGPRNTIYF. Drawing the rest from reference TRBV25-1 and TRBJ1-3, the complete variable domain is EADIYQTPRYLVIGTGKKITLECSQTMGHDKMYWYQQDPGMELHLIHYSYGVNSTEKGDLSSESTVSRIRTEHFPLTLESARPSHTSQYLCASSDGPRNTIYFGEGSWLTVV.

The chain uses TRBV5-1 and TRBJ2-7; 9 nucleotides agree with TRBD1. Germline CDR1 and CDR2: SGHRS and YFSETQ. The V segment lost 4 bases and the J segment 7 bases; nucleotides outside the gene matches: 12. This CDR3 has 15 amino acids. The CDR3 sequence: CASSNDRDRVREQYF. CDR3 DNA sequence: TGCGCCAGCAGCAATGACCGGGACAGGGTGAGAGAGCAGTACTTC.

This clonotype has only a few counts. The chain is built from TRBV29-1 and TRBJ2-1; TRBD2 matches 13 bases. The CDR3 contains 14 residues. J gave up 7 bases and V 5 bases, and 5 bases lay outside the gene matches. The V gene's germline CDR1 is SQVTM and CDR2 ANQGSEA. The DNA of the CDR3 is TGCAGCGTTCGACTAGCGGGGGGAAGTAATGAGCAGTTCTTC. Translated: CSVRLAGGSNEQFF.